This is a list of T cell receptor beta chains from one sample in a study of T cells in tuberculosis. Sequencing was performed with immunoSEQ multiplex PCR; in TCRdb, only in-frame clones are kept and a portion is missing. Of tens of thousands of clones listed, just under 97% are singletons. Sample: PBMCs. The receptors come from a donor aged 10-29 years with latent tuberculosis or without tuberculosis infection. Both conserved end residues are part of each CDR3. The D gene is left open where the match is weak. Clone sizes are given selectively: once, few, many, or a class where the clone is expanded.

abundance	v_gene	j_gene	d_gene	CDR3nt	CDR3aa
-	TRBV2	TRBJ2-3	-	TGTGCCAGTCTCCAGGTCACAGATACGCAGTATTTT	CASLQVTDTQYF
-	TRBV27	TRBJ2-3	TRBD1	TGTGCCAGCAGAAAACAGGGGGCAGAAGATACGCAGTATTTT	CASRKQGAEDTQYF
-	TRBV6-5	TRBJ2-5	TRBD2	TGTGCCAGCAGTCGGGAGCGGGGGGGCCGAGAGACCCAGTACTTC	CASSRERGGRETQYF
-	TRBV15	TRBJ1-2	-	TGTGCCACCAGCCGAGACCGCGGGGGCCCTAACTATGGCTACACCTTC	CATSRDRGGPNYGYTF
-	TRBV9	TRBJ1-4	-	TGTGCCAGCAGCGTAGACCCCGGTTCTAATGAAAAACTGTTTTTT	CASSVDPGSNEKLFF
-	TRBV29-1	TRBJ1-1	TRBD1	TGCAGCGTTGTGGGGGGACAGGGGAATAGTGACACTGAAGCTTTCTTT	CSVVGGQGNSDTEAFF
-	TRBV19	TRBJ2-1	TRBD2	TGTGCCAGTAGTATAGTGGGGGGGGTATCCTACAATGAGCAGTTCTTC	CASSIVGGVSYNEQFF
-	TRBV4-1	TRBJ1-6	TRBD1	TGCGCCAGCAGCCATCGGGACAGGGATAATTCACCCCTCCACTTT	CASSHRDRDNSPLHF
-	TRBV18	TRBJ2-1	-	TGTGCCAGCTCAACGATCGGGGGGGGACAGAGGCTTCCGGGTGAGCAGTTCTTC	CASSTIGGGQRLPGEQFF
-	TRBV11-2	TRBJ2-5	-	TGTGCCAGCAGCTTAGGTCCCAGGGCAGAGACCCAGTACTTC	CASSLGPRAETQYF
-	TRBV5-4	TRBJ1-3	TRBD1	TGTGCCAGCAGCTTGGCGGACAGGGGGCAATTTGGAAACACCATATATTTT	CASSLADRGQFGNTIYF
-	TRBV11-3	TRBJ2-7	-	TGTGCCAGCAGCCCGTCAAGCGCCGGATCCTACGAGCAGTACTTC	CASSPSSAGSYEQYF
few	TRBV18	TRBJ2-1	-	TGTGCCAGCTCACCACCGACTAGCAATGAGCAGTTCTTC	CASSPPTSNEQFF
-	TRBV6-6	TRBJ1-1	-	TGTGCCAGCAGGCCCGGACACAACACTGAAGCTTTCTTT	CASRPGHNTEAFF
-	TRBV6-6	TRBJ2-5	-	TGTGCCAGCAGTCTGGCGGGGGAGACCCAGTACTTC	CASSLAGETQYF
-	TRBV4-1	TRBJ1-1	TRBD1	TGCGCCAGCAGCCCGGTTCAGGGGGCCGTAAGATATGAAGCTTTCTTT	CASSPVQGAVRYEAFF
-	TRBV10-3	TRBJ2-3	TRBD1	TGTGCCATCAGTAAGGGACAGCTGAGCACAGATACGCAGTATTTT	CAISKGQLSTDTQYF
-	TRBV4-1	TRBJ1-6	-	TGCGCCAGCAGCCAAGTCCCAGGGGAAAGTAATTCACCCCTCCACTTT	CASSQVPGESNSPLHF
-	TRBV30	TRBJ1-2	TRBD1	TGTGCCTGGGATGAAATCAGGGGGAGAAACTATGGCTACACCTTC	CAWDEIRGRNYGYTF
-	TRBV23-1	TRBJ2-1	-	TGCGCCAGCAGTCCCTCTTCTAAGCACAGGGAGGGTGAGCAGTTCTTC	CASSPSSKHREGEQFF